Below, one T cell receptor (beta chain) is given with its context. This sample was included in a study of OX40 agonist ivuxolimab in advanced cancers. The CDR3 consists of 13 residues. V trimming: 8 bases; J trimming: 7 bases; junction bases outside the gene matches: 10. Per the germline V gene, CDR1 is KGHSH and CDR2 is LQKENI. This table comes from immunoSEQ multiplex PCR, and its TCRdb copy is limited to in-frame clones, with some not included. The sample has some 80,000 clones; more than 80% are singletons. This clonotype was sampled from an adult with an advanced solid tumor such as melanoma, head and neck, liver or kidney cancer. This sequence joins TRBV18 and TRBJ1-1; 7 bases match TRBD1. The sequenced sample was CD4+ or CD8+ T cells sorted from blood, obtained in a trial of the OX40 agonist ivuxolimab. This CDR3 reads CASRQIQGDEAFF. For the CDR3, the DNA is TGTGCCAGCCGACAGATCCAGGGGGATGAAGCTTTCTTT.